This TCR beta chain was sequenced for a study of blood T cell repertoires in COVID-19. Study-level information: COVID-19 samples from acute and convalescent phases originated in the United States, Italy and Spain. T cells, B-cell-depleted T cells, or PBMCs provided the cDNA or gDNA that served as material.

The CDR3 is made up of 15 amino acids. Germline assignment: CDR1 SEHNR and CDR2 FQNEAQ (reference sequence). Trimming removed 4 bases from V and 3 bases from J, with 15 bases in between. Original processing methods: Reference gene primer amplification in the assay estimated nucleated cell counts. Using immunoSEQ multiplex PCR, the repertoire was profiled, and TCRdb retains in-frame clones only, with some absent. V and J calls and clone size are those listed in that table; D and trimming were worked out from the DNA. Here the sample spans under 200,000 clones, roughly nine tenths being singletons. V is TRBV7-9 and J is TRBJ2-5, with a weak D call TRBD1 (6 bases). Sequenced input: peripheral blood. The origin of this receptor is a man between 60 and 75 years old with active or convalescent COVID-19. In DNA, the CDR3 is TGTGCCAGCAGCTACCGCAAGGACAGAAAAGAGACCCAGTACTTC. It codes for CASSYRKDRKETQYF. Supplemented by reference TRBV7-9 and TRBJ2-5, the full variable domain reads DTGVSQNPRHKITKRGQNVTFRCDPISEHNRLYWYRQTLGQGPEFLTYFQNEAQLEKSRLLSDRFSAERPKGSFSTLEIQRTEQGDSAMYLCASSYRKDRKETQYFGPGTRLLVL.